Below, 21 T cell receptor beta chains from the same sample are listed, as sequenced in a study of cytomegalovirus exposure and HLA in healthy donors. Use of 60 Vbeta and 13 Jbeta primers characterized the PCR. Data came from immunoSEQ multiplex PCR; TCRdb stores just in-frame clones and leaves some out. The sample lists some 93,000 clones; 78% were seen once. The specimen was PBMCs. These receptors were collected from a woman aged 35 to 49 in good health and CMV-seronegative.

The chain employs TRBV10-1 and TRBJ2-2, with TRBD1 as a possible D gene (5 bases). The CDR3 totals 16 residues. Per germline, CDR1 WNHNN and CDR2 SYGVQD (reference sequence). Between the trimmed V and J ends, which lost 0 bases and 2 bases, there was a span of 10 bases. This CDR3 reads CASSESGRPNTGELFF. The CDR3 nucleotides read TGCGCCAGCAGTGAGTCGGGGCGGCCAAACACCGGGGAGCTGTTTTTT.

As DNA, the CDR3 is TGTGCCAGCAAGGGTCTCGGGATGGCCTATGGCTACACCTTC. Translation: CASKGLGMAYGYTF. This chain links TRBV6-5 with TRBJ1-2; D remains ambiguous. The V end lost 7 bases, the J end lost 4 bases, and 16 bases lay between the germline ends. The germline CDR1 and CDR2 sequences are MNHEY and SVGAGI. The CDR3 contains 14 residues.

V is TRBV28 and J is TRBJ1-5, with unresolved D. This CDR3 comprises 15 residues. Trimming left V 6 bases short and J 4 bases short, with 16 bases between. The germline gives CDR1 MDHEN, CDR2 SYDVKM. The CDR3 bases are TGTGCCAGCAGCCCCTTGAGGGCTCCTAATCAGCCCCAGCATTTT. Translated: CASSPLRAPNQPQHF.

This chain uses TRBV21-1 with TRBJ1-5; the D call TRBD1 from the table was never checked on the DNA. TRBV21-1 is a known pseudogene. This CDR3 has 18 residues. The CDR3 here is CASSLQRGQDDSNQPQHF. Written as DNA, the CDR3 is TGTGCCAGCAGCTTACAAAGGGGACAGGACGATAGCAATCAGCCCCAGCATTTT.

The chain couples TRBV6-1 to TRBJ2-3; TRBD1 matches at 7 bases. The CDR3 covers 15 residues. Germline CDR1 MNHNS, CDR2 SASEGT. J was trimmed by 4 bases and V by 1 base; bases with no gene match: 5. CDR3 in amino acids: CASSEGDRHSDTQYF. In DNA, the CDR3 is TGTGCCAGCAGTGAAGGGGACAGACACTCAGATACGCAGTATTTT.

The rearrangement links TRBV9 to TRBJ2-3, with 9 bases that match TRBD2. Germline V gene lookup returns CDR1 SGDLS and CDR2 YYNGEE. CDR3 length equals 16 residues. The ends lost 2 bases at V and 4 bases at J; junction bases unmatched: 8. The CDR3 DNA reads TGTGCCAGCAGCGTCCAAGCGGGAGGCGGCGCAGATACGCAGTATTTT. This codes for CASSVQAGGGADTQYF.

In this sample, this clone turned up a few times. The chain recombines TRBV5-1 with TRBJ1-2; the D is unclear. The V end lost 4 bases, the J end lost 6 bases, and 13 bases lay between the germline ends. The germline gives CDR1 SGHRS, CDR2 YFSETQ. This CDR3 has 13 residues. CDR3 amino acids: CASSNLGADGYTF. The DNA of the CDR3 is TGCGCCAGCAGCAATTTAGGAGCAGATGGCTACACCTTC. Complete variable domain (other parts from reference TRBV5-1 and TRBJ1-2): KAGVTQTPRYLIKTRGQQVTLSCSPISGHRSVSWYQQTPGQGLQFLFEYFSETQRNKGNFPGRFSGRQFSNSRSEMNVSTLELGDSALYLCASSNLGADGYTFGSGTRLTVV.

The V call is TRBV6-5, the J call TRBJ2-1; no clear D. The V end was cut by 0 bases, the J end by 5 bases, with 8 bases between. This CDR3 has 14 amino acids. Germline values: CDR1 MNHEY, CDR2 SVGAGI. This chain's CDR3 is CASSYSNINNEQFF. CDR3 coding DNA: TGTGCCAGCAGTTACTCGAACATAAACAATGAGCAGTTCTTC.

The chain uses TRBV5-1 and TRBJ2-2; possibly TRBD1 for D (6 bases). The CDR3 contains 16 residues. Germline V gene data show CDR1 as SGHRS and CDR2 as YFSETQ. Deletions cut 5 bases from V and 0 bases from J, with 14 bases between. The CDR3 loop is CASSLTGQTNTGELFF. Here the CDR3 DNA reads TGCGCCAGCAGTTTAACGGGACAAACGAACACCGGGGAGCTGTTTTTT. The whole variable domain, filled in from reference TRBV5-1 and TRBJ2-2, reads KAGVTQTPRYLIKTRGQQVTLSCSPISGHRSVSWYQQTPGQGLQFLFEYFSETQRNKGNFPGRFSGRQFSNSRSEMNVSTLELGDSALYLCASSLTGQTNTGELFFGEGSRLTVL.

CDR3 sequence: CASSATSRDTEAFF. In nucleotides, the CDR3 is TGTGCCAGCAGTGCCACTTCGAGGGACACTGAAGCTTTCTTT. The chain has TRBV6-6 and TRBJ1-1; D is unclear. This CDR3 has 14 residues. CDR1 and CDR2 from the germline V gene are MNHNY and SVGAGI (reference sequence). V was shortened by 5 bases and J by 3 bases, with 13 bases between the two germline ends.

The chain couples TRBV28 to TRBJ2-7; 8 nucleotides line up with TRBD1. Germline CDR1 MDHEN, CDR2 SYDVKM. The CDR3 has 15 residues. V trimming: 5 bases; J trimming: 2 bases; junction bases outside the gene matches: 8. CDR3 loop: CASSTRQGYAYEQYF. For the CDR3, the DNA is TGTGCCAGCAGTACTCGACAGGGGTACGCCTACGAGCAGTACTTC. Supplemented by reference TRBV28 and TRBJ2-7, the full variable domain reads DVKVTQSSRYLVKRTGEKVFLECVQDMDHENMFWYRQDPGLGLRLIYFSYDVKMKEKGDIPEGYSVSREKKERFSLILESASTNQTSMYLCASSTRQGYAYEQYFGPGTRLTVT.

This sequence joins TRBV29-1 and TRBJ1-2, with D unclear. V was trimmed by 2 bases and J by 4 bases, leaving 5 bases between them. Per the germline V gene, CDR1 is SQVTM and CDR2 is ANQGSEA. This CDR3 has 11 residues. This CDR3 is CSVEQIYGYTF. CDR3 nucleotides: TGCAGCGTTGAACAGATCTATGGCTACACCTTC.

The V and J genes are TRBV5-6 and TRBJ2-7, with 8 bases identical to TRBD2. Looked up from germline, CDR1 is SGHDT and CDR2 is YYEEEE. J lost 3 bases, V lost 4 bases, and 9 bases had no gene match. The CDR3 extends over 15 amino acids. The CDR3 loop is CASSPSREGGYEQYF. The CDR3 bases are TGTGCCAGCAGCCCGAGCCGGGAGGGAGGCTACGAGCAGTACTTC.

The genes are TRBV7-8 and TRBJ1-5; 7 bases fit TRBD1. The germline V gene encodes CDR1 SGHVS and CDR2 FQNEAQ. This CDR3 contains 15 residues. With 5 bases clipped from V and 2 bases from J, the junction kept 6 bases outside the gene matches. CDR3 region: CASSDRQGGNQPQHF. As DNA, the CDR3 is TGTGCCAGCAGCGACCGACAGGGAGGCAATCAGCCCCAGCATTTT.

The chain uses TRBV5-1 and TRBJ1-1; perhaps TRBD1 as D (6 bases). This CDR3 has 15 residues. Germline V gene lookup returns CDR1 SGHRS and CDR2 YFSETQ. The V gene lost 1 base and the J gene lost 0 bases, with 10 bases spanning the gap. CDR3 nucleotides: TGCGCCAGCAGCTTGACTAGGACAGTGAACACTGAAGCTTTCTTT. Translated: CASSLTRTVNTEAFF.

V is TRBV5-1 and J is TRBJ1-2; D may be TRBD1 (6 bases). The CDR3 has 14 amino acids. CDR1 and CDR2 (germline): SGHRS, YFSETQ. The V gene lost 2 bases and the J gene lost 4 bases, with 12 bases spanning the gap. CDR3 amino acids: CASSLQGFGYGYTF. CDR3 nucleotides: TGCGCCAGCAGCTTACAGGGTTTTGGCTATGGCTACACCTTC.

This chain links TRBV9 with TRBJ2-5, with no clear D. Germline V CDR1 and CDR2: SGDLS, YYNGEE. The CDR3 is 12 residues long. Trimming shortened V by 2 bases and J by 2 bases, and 4 bases separated the two germline ends. The CDR3 DNA reads TGTGCCAGCAGCGTTACTCAAGAGACCCAGTACTTC. It translates to CASSVTQETQYF.

This chain joins TRBV28 and TRBJ1-2; D remains ambiguous. This CDR3 has 13 amino acids. Trimming pared 3 bases from V and 7 bases from J, leaving 12 bases between. Germline V gene sequence: CDR1 MDHEN, CDR2 SYDVKM. Here the CDR3 reads CASSFPGVGGYTF. The CDR3 DNA reads as TGTGCCAGCAGTTTTCCGGGAGTCGGTGGCTACACCTTC.

This clone was seen only once. The chain employs TRBV5-6 and TRBJ2-3; 8 positions match TRBD2. This CDR3 comprises 17 residues. The V segment lost 4 bases and the J segment 1 base; nucleotides outside the gene matches: 11. Germline V gene sequence: CDR1 SGHDT, CDR2 YYEEEE. The CDR3 coding sequence is TGTGCCAGCAGCGGACGGACTAGCCGAGAGCGCACAGATACGCAGTATTTT. It is translated as CASSGRTSRERTDTQYF.

V and J are TRBV18 and TRBJ1-2, with D tentatively TRBD1 (5 bases). Germline CDR1 and CDR2: KGHSH and LQKENI. Trimming stripped 3 bases from V and 4 bases from J, with 12 bases between. CDR3 length equals 14 residues. This CDR3 is CASSPSRESYGYTF. In DNA, the CDR3 is TGTGCCAGCTCACCCTCCAGGGAATCCTATGGCTACACCTTC.

This clone has a handful of counts. The chain carries TRBV19 and TRBJ2-2; the D is unclear. The CDR3 is made up of 11 amino acids. The germline V gene has CDR1 LNHDA and CDR2 SQIVND (reference sequence). Trimming removed 7 bases at V and 6 bases at J, with 6 bases between. CDR3: CASKISGELFF. The DNA for the CDR3 is TGTGCCAGTAAAATCTCCGGGGAGCTGTTTTTT.